What follows describes a single T cell receptor beta chain. Its matching antigen is unknown. This record comes from a study of CD8 T cells in Susac syndrome. Findings and caveats of the study: In its TCR sequencing and HLA analysis, the study acknowledged that the number of individuals was relatively small.

Sequencing of TCR beta was undertaken in CD8+ and CD4+ T cells derived from blood. Negative isolation yielded the CD8+ and CD4+ T cells, while FACS enriched the TEMRA cells. An input of about 0.5 to 1 ug of RNA was subjected to reverse transcription using random hexamers. With immunoSEQ multiplex PCR, TCR beta CDR3 was amplified across 54 Vbeta and 13 Jbeta. TCRdb independently ran MiXCR on the immunoSEQ multiplex PCR reads; one entry per CDR3 protein. The profile shows 69,000 or so distinct CDR3 sequences, about 94% of them singletons. CDR1 KGHSY and CDR2 FQNENV come from the germline V gene. The CDR3 runs 13 residues. V was cut by 3 bases and J by 2 bases, with 8 bases left in between.

The TCR originated in a human donor with multiple sclerosis. The chain carries TRBV16 and TRBJ2-7; maybe TRBD1 (5 bases). The source material was CD8+ T cells from PBMCs. This chain's CDR3 is CASSHQGTYEQYF. The DNA of the CDR3 is TGTGCCAGCAGCCACCAGGGAACCTACGAGCAGTACTTC.